The T cell receptor (beta chain) under discussion was sequenced for a study of technical replicates of blood from a few donors. Method: immunoSEQ multiplex PCR; TCRdb's copy keeps in-frame clones and lacks some. The table records more than 65,000 clones, about 96% of them present only once. Germline CDR1 SGHTS, CDR2 YDEGEE. The CDR3 is 15 amino acids. The V end was cut by 3 bases, the J end by 3 bases, with 16 bases between. The chain couples TRBV5-8 to TRBJ2-7; D perhaps matches TRBD2 (5 bases). Sequenced sample: T cells isolated from PBMCs. The sequence derives from a human donor in good health. CDR3 amino acids: CASSSIGDLLYEQYF. DNA for the CDR3: TGTGCCAGCAGCTCAATCGGGGATCTCCTCTACGAGCAGTACTTC.